This T cell receptor (beta chain) was captured in a study of cytomegalovirus exposure and HLA in healthy donors. There are 11 residues in the CDR3. Germline CDR1 SQVTM, CDR2 ANQGSEA. V lost 4 bases to trimming and J lost 6 bases, with 9 bases between them. The PCR used 60 Vbeta and 13 Jbeta primers. Sequencing used immunoSEQ multiplex PCR; TCRdb keeps in-frame clones, though not all of them. The table has a few hundred thousand clones, 80% to 95% seen once. This chain joins TRBV29-1 and TRBJ1-1; D gene ambiguous. Sequenced input: PBMCs. The receptor was derived from a girl between 2 and 10 years old in good health and CMV-seronegative. CDR3 coding DNA: TGCAGCGTTGGGGCAGACGCTGAAGCTTTCTTT. Its translation: CSVGADAEAFF.